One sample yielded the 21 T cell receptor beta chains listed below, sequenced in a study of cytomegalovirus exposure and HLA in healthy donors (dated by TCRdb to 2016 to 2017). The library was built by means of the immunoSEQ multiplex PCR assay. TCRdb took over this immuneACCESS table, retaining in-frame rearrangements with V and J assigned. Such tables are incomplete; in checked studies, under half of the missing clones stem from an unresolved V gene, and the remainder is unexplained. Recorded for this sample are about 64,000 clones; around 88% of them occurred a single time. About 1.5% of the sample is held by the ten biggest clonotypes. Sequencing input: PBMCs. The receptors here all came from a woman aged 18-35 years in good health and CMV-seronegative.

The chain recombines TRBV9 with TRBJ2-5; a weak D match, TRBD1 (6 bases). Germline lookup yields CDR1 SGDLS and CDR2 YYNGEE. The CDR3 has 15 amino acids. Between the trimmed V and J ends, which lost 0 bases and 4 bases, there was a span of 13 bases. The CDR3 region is CASSVGGGQAETQYF. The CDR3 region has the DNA TGTGCCAGCAGCGTAGGAGGGGGTCAAGCAGAGACCCAGTACTTC.

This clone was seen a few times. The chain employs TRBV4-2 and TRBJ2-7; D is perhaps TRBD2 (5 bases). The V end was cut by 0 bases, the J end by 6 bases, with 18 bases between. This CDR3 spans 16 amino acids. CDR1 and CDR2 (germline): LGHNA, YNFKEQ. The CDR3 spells CASSQDRETYGLEQYF. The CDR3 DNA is TGTGCCAGCAGCCAAGATAGGGAGACCTATGGGCTCGAGCAGTACTTC.

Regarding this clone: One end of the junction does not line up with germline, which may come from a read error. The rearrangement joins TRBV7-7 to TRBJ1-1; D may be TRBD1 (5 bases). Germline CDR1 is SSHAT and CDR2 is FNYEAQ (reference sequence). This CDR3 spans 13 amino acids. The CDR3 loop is CASSRQMNTEAFF. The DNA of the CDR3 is TGTGCTAGCAGCCGACAGATGAACACTGAAGCTTTCTTT.

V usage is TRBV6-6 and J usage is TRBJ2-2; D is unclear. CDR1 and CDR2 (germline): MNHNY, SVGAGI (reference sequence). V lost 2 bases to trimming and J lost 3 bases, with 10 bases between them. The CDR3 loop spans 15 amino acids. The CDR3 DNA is TGTGCCAGCAGTTACACGCCTATAGACACCGGGGAGCTGTTTTTT. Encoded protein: CASSYTPIDTGELFF.

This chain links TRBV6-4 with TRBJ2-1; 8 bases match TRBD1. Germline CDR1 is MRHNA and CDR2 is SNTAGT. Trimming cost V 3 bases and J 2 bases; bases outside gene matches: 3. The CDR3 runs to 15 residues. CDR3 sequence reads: CASSEQGVAYNEQFF. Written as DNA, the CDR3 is TGTGCCAGCAGTGAACAGGGGGTGGCCTACAATGAGCAGTTCTTC.

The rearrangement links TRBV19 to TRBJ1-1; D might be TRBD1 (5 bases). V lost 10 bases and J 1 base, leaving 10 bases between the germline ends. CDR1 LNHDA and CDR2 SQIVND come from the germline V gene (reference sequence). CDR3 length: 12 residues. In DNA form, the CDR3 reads TGTGCCAACTTGGACAAGAACACTGAAGCTTTCTTT. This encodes CANLDKNTEAFF.

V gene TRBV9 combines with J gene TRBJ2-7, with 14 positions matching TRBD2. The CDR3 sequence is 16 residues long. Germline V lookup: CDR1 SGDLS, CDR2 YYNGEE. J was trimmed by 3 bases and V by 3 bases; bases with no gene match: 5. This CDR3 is CASSGGLAGALYEQYF. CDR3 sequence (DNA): TGTGCCAGCAGCGGGGGACTAGCGGGGGCCCTCTACGAGCAGTACTTC.

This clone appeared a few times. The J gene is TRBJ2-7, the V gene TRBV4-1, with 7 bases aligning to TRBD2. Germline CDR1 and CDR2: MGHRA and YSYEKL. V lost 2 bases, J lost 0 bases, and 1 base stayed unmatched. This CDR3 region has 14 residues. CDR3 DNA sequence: TGCGCCAGCAGCCAACGCGGGAGCTCCTACGAGCAGTACTTC. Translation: CASSQRGSSYEQYF.

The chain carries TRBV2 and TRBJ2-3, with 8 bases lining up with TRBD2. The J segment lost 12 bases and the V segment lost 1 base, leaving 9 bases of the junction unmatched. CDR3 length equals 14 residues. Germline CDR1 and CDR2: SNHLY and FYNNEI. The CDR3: CASSEEGGGLVQYF. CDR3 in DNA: TGTGCCAGCAGTGAAGAAGGCGGGGGACTAGTTCAGTATTTT.

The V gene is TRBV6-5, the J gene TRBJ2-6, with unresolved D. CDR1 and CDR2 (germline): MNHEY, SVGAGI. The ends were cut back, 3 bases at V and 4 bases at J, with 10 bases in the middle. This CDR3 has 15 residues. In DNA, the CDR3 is TGTGCCAGCAGTTATTTCAGGTCCGGGGCCAACGTCCTGACTTTC. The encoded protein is CASSYFRSGANVLTF.

The CDR3 coding sequence is TGTGCCAGCAGCTTAGGAGGGACAGGGACAAATCAGCCCCAGCATTTT. This translates into CASSLGGTGTNQPQHF. This chain connects TRBV7-9 to TRBJ1-5; 9 bases map to TRBD1. CDR1 and CDR2 from the germline V gene are SEHNR and FQNEAQ (reference sequence). Unmatched junction bases numbered 5, after V lost 1 base and J lost 4 bases. This CDR3 region has 16 residues.

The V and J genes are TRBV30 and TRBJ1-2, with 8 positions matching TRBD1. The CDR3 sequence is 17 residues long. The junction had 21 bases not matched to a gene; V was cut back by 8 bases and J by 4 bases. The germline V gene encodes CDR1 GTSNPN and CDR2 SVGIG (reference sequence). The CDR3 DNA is TGTGCCAGGACCGGCCCCGACAGGGGAGGGGACAGCTATGGCTACACCTTC. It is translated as CARTGPDRGGDSYGYTF.

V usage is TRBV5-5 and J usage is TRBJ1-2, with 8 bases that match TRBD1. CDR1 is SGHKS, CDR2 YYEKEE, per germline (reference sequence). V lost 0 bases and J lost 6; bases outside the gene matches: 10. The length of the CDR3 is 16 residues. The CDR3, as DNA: TGTGCCAGCAGCTTGGAAGGGGACAGGTCTAATGATGGCTACACCTTC. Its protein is CASSLEGDRSNDGYTF.

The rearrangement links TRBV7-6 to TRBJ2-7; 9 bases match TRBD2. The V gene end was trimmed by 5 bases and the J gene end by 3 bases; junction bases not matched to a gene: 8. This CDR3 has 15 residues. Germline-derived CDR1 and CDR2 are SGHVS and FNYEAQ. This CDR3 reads CASSPSSGDVYEQYF. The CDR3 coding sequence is TGTGCCAGCAGCCCCTCTAGCGGGGACGTCTACGAGCAGTACTTC.

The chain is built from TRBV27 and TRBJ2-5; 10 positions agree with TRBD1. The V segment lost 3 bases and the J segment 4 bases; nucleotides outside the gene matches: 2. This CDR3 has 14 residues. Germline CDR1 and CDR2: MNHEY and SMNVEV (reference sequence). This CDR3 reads CASSLGQGRETQYF. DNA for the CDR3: TGTGCCAGCAGTTTGGGACAGGGGAGAGAGACCCAGTACTTC.

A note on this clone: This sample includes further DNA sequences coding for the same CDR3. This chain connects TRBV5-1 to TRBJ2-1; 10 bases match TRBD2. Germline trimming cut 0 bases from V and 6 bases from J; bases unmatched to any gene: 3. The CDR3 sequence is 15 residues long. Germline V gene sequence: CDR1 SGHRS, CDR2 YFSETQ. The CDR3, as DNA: TGCGCCAGCAGCTTGGGGGCTAGCGGGAGCAATGAGCAGTTCTTC. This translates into CASSLGASGSNEQFF.

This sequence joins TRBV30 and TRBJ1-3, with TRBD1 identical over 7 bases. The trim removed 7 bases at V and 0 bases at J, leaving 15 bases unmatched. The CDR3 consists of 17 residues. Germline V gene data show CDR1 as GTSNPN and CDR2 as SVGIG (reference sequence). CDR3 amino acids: CASENRRTGLSGNTIYF. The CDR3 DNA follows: TGTGCCTCGGAGAACAGGAGGACAGGCCTCTCTGGAAACACCATATATTTT.

The CDR3: CAISEPGTGSYEQYF. In nucleotides, the CDR3 is TGTGCCATCAGTGAGCCGGGGACAGGCTCCTACGAGCAGTACTTC. The chain has TRBV10-3 and TRBJ2-7; 8 bases are shared with TRBD1. This CDR3 is 15 amino acids long. Germline V lookup: CDR1 ENHRY, CDR2 SYGVKD. With V trimmed by 2 bases and J by 0 bases, 3 bases remained unmatched.

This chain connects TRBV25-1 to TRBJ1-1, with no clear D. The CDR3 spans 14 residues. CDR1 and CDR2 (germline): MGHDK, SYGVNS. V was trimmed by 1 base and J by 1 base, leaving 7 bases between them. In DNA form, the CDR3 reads TGTGCCAGCAGTGAATCGGGGTGGAACACTGAAGCTTTCTTT. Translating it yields CASSESGWNTEAFF.

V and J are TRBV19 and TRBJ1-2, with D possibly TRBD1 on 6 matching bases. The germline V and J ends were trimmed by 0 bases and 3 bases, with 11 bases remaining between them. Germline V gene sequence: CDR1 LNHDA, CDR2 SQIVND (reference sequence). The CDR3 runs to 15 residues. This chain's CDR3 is CASSIDGQSHYGYTF. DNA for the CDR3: TGTGCCAGTAGTATAGACGGACAGAGCCACTATGGCTACACCTTC.

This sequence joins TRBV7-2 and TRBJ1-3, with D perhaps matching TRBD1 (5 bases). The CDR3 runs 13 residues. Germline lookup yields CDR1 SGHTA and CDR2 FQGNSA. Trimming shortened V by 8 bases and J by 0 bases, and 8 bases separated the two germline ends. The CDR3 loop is CASGASSGNTIYF. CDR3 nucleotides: TGTGCCAGCGGGGCCAGCTCTGGAAACACCATATATTTT.